This section outlines one TCR beta chain sequence together with its context. Its antigen is unknown. No much larger clone exists at a distance of one base, and base qualities are not known. The source of the sample is a study of CD8 T cells in Susac syndrome (dated by TCRdb to between 2019 and 2020). For the study in its entirety: The study used repertoire sequencing to test whether antigen drove CD8+ T cell activation and differentiation in Susac syndrome. The clonality of the CD8+ T cell repertoire was compared across approximately 11 healthy donors, around 14 Susac syndrome patients and roughly 15 multiple sclerosis patients. Here is what the overall study found, with its caveats: The number of individuals in the TCR sequencing and HLA analysis was recognized as being relatively small.

RNA was extracted with the RNeasy kit and about 0.45 to 1 ug was reverse transcribed using random hexamers. The immunoSEQ multiplex PCR assay, which covers 54 Vbeta and 13 Jbeta segments, was used to amplify TCR beta CDR3 regions. To correct PCR amplification bias, a synthetic template baseline was used for both primer optimization and computational correction. In the paper's pipeline: Reads were annotated to V, D and J genes according to IMGT and were analyzed with immunoSEQ Analyzer, with only productive sequences retained. To calculate clonality, Shannon entropy was normalized by log2 of the number of productive unique sequences and then subtracted from one. For each patient and control, public and private clones were evaluated among the 100 most prevalent clones. Clones were defined as Susac-specific if absent from the healthy and MS cohorts, from roughly 1,100 published viral clones and from other ImmuneACCESS disease sequences. The public sequencing data were trimmed at Q25 with fastp and processed into clonotypes with MiXCR by TCRdb, which kept only in-frame beta chains. Rows matching on CDR3 protein sequence are summarized as one entry with the most common DNA and genes. These V and J calls derive from TCRdb rather than the authors' analysis. This sample holds 50,000 to 65,000 distinct CDR3 sequences; 90% to 95% were observed only once. The top ten clonotypes cover roughly 0.2% of the sample.

Peripheral blood CD8+ and CD4+ T cells from healthy donors, Susac syndrome patients and multiple sclerosis patients were profiled by high-throughput TCR beta sequencing. Healthy donors were included as age- and sex-matched controls. Bulk CD8+ and CD4+ T cells were purified by magnetic negative isolation, whereas CD8+ TEMRA cells were enriched by FACS. Blood was drawn into EDTA tubes, processed within 24 hours, and PBMCs were isolated by density gradient centrifugation. PBMCs intended for TCR sequencing were frozen in liquid nitrogen and were later thawed in a 37 degrees C water bath. The sorted or isolated CD4+, CD8+ and CD8+ TEMRA cells had a purity of 90% or higher. The CDR3 goes from the cysteine to the phenylalanine over 19 residues. The kept DNA is CDR3 alone, 57 bases in frame from the first base. The germline V gene gives CDR1 as SGDLS and CDR2 as YYNGEE. Trimming accounts for 0 bases at V and 6 bases at J, while the number of junction bases matched to no gene is 13.

The sequence joins TRBV9 to TRBJ2-2, and TRBD2 matches 11 of the central bases. The sequencing sample was made of CD8+ T cells from PBMCs. This TCR came from a human donor in good health. The DNA is TGTGCCAGCAGCGTAGCGGGTGCTAGCGGGGGGCCAGGCCCCGGGGAGCTGTTTTTT. Its protein is CASSVAGASGGPGPGELFF. The entire variable domain, with the stretches around the CDR3 drawn from the reference TRBV9 and TRBJ2-2 proteins, is DSGVTQTPKHLITATGQRVTLRCSPRSGDLSVYWYQQSLDQGLQFLIQYYNGEERAKGNILERFSAQQFPDLHSELNLSSLELGDSALYFCASSVAGASGGPGPGELFFGEGSRLTVL.